This T cell receptor beta chain was identified in a study of cytomegalovirus exposure and HLA in healthy donors. Sequencing used immunoSEQ multiplex PCR; TCRdb keeps in-frame clones, though not all of them. The repertoire includes some 150,000 clones, roughly 90% of them detected once, and approximately 0.7% sits in the top ten. CDR1 is MNHNY, CDR2 SVGAGI, per germline (reference sequence). The CDR3 runs 16 residues. V gave up 6 bases and J gave up 5 bases; unmatched junction bases: 12. This clone occurred once. This sequence was found in a man between 18 and 29 years old in good health and CMV-seronegative. The specimen was PBMCs. The chain employs TRBV6-6 and TRBJ2-1; 8 bases fit TRBD2. The CDR3 nucleotides are TGTGCCAGCAGCCCCGCCGCAGCGGGAGTTCACAATGAGCAGTTCTTC. Translating gives CASSPAAAGVHNEQFF.